The rows below give T cell receptor beta chains drawn from one sample of a study of beta chain features in type 1 diabetes. Using immunoSEQ multiplex PCR, the repertoire was profiled, and TCRdb retains in-frame clones only, with some absent. The data contain about 240,000 clones, roughly 14% of them seen just once; the ten biggest clones take up 0.019%. The material sequenced was naive CD4+ T cells from blood. The receptors were sampled from a man aged 25-40 years with type 1 diabetes. Each CDR3 is given with its conserved first and last residue. Fields, in order: CDR3 protein, CDR3 DNA, V gene, J gene, D gene, clone size. A D gene is named only where the DNA matches it firmly. Only part of the rows carry a size: once, few, many, or a class if the clone is expanded.

CAWSGGLGQGYGYTF	TGTGCCTGGAGTGGAGGGTTGGGACAGGGCTATGGCTACACCTTC	TRBV30	TRBJ1-2	TRBD1	-
CASSRDRANTEAFF	TGTGCCAGCAGCCGGGACAGGGCGAACACTGAAGCTTTCTTT	TRBV11-3	TRBJ1-1	TRBD1	-
CAIGLAGAGEQFF	TGTGCCATAGGACTAGCGGGAGCAGGTGAGCAGTTCTTC	TRBV10-3	TRBJ2-1	TRBD2	few
CASSLDRQLNSPLHF	TGTGCCAGCAGCTTGGACAGACAACTTAATTCACCCCTCCACTTT	TRBV5-4	TRBJ1-6	-	-
CASSQRSGGETQYF	TGTGCCAGCAGTCAGAGGTCAGGGGGAGAGACCCAGTACTTC	TRBV7-9	TRBJ2-5	TRBD1	few
CASSQPGLASEQYF	TGTGCCAGCAGTCAACCGGGACTAGCGAGCGAGCAGTACTTC	TRBV6-5	TRBJ2-7	TRBD2	-
CASSFTRNTEAFF	TGTGCCAGTAGTTTCACTAGGAACACTGAAGCTTTCTTT	TRBV19	TRBJ1-1	-	-
CAWSVRLDRGQPQHF	TGTGCCTGGAGTGTACGCCTAGATAGGGGCCAGCCCCAGCATTTT	TRBV30	TRBJ1-5	-	-
CAWSVLPRIYEQYF	TGTGCCTGGAGTGTACTACCACGGATCTACGAGCAGTACTTC	TRBV30	TRBJ2-7	-	few
CASRAAGQGAGYEQYF	TGTGCCAGTAGAGCAGCCGGGCAGGGGGCTGGCTACGAGCAGTACTTC	TRBV19	TRBJ2-7	TRBD1	few
CASSLGHSNTGELFF	TGTGCCAGCAGTTTGGGACACTCAAACACCGGGGAGCTGTTTTTT	TRBV27	TRBJ2-2	-	-
CSAMTAQNQPQHF	TGCAGCGCTATGACAGCCCAGAATCAGCCCCAGCATTTT	TRBV29-1	TRBJ1-5	-	-
CATSRDQGTLGNEQFF	TGTGCCACCAGCAGAGATCAGGGAACCCTGGGGAATGAGCAGTTCTTC	TRBV15	TRBJ2-1	-	-
CAWSVFMGTVPPEQYF	TGTGCCTGGAGTGTATTTATGGGGACTGTACCACCCGAGCAGTACTTC	TRBV30	TRBJ2-7	-	few
CASSVAAGQGGEQYF	TGTGCCAGCAGCGTTGCCGCGGGACAGGGTGGAGAGCAGTACTTC	TRBV7-8	TRBJ2-7	TRBD1	few
CASSIDRGYEQFF	TGTGCCAGTAGTATAGATCGGGGGTATGAGCAGTTCTTC	TRBV19	TRBJ2-1	-	few
CAWSASSYEQYF	TGTGCCTGGAGTGCTAGCTCCTACGAGCAGTACTTC	TRBV30	TRBJ2-7	-	-
CASSSGLAGGPVTDTQYF	TGTGCCAGCAGCTCAGGACTAGCGGGAGGGCCCGTCACAGATACGCAGTATTTT	TRBV9	TRBJ2-3	TRBD2	few
CASRPDRGHIWTQYF	TGTGCCAGCAGGCCGGACAGGGGGCATATTTGGACCCAGTACTTC	TRBV6-1	TRBJ2-5	TRBD1	few
CASSPLQGKNTEAFF	TGTGCCAGCTCACCATTGCAGGGGAAGAACACTGAAGCTTTCTTT	TRBV18	TRBJ1-1	-	-
CASSIEVAGGPGSYNEQFF	TGTGCCAGTAGTATAGAGGTAGCGGGAGGGCCTGGGTCCTACAATGAGCAGTTCTTC	TRBV19	TRBJ2-1	TRBD2	few
CATRGQGRNQPQHF	TGTGCCACACGTGGACAGGGTCGCAATCAGCCCCAGCATTTT	TRBV6-1	TRBJ1-5	TRBD1	-
CASSPGGGQDYGYTF	TGTGCCAGCAGCCCCGGGGGGGGACAAGACTATGGCTACACCTTC	TRBV5-4	TRBJ1-2	-	few